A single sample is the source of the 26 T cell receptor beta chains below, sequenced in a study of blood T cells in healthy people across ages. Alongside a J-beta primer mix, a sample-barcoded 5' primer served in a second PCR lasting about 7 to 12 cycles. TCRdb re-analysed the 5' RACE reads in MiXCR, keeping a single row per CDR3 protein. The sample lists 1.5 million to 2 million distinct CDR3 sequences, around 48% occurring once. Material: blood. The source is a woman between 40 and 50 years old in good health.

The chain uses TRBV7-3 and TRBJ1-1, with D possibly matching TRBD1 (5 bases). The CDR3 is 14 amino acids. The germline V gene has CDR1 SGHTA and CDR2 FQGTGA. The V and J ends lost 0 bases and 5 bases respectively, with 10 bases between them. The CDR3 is CASSLTAPGTEAFF. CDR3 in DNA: TGTGCCAGCAGCTTAACAGCTCCAGGGACTGAAGCTTTCTTT.

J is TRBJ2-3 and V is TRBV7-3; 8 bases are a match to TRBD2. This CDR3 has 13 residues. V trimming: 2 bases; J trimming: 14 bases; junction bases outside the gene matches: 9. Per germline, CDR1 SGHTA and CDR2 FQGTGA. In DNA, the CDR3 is TGTGCCAGCAGCTTAGACCCCGGGACTAGTCTGTATTTT. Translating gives CASSLDPGTSLYF.

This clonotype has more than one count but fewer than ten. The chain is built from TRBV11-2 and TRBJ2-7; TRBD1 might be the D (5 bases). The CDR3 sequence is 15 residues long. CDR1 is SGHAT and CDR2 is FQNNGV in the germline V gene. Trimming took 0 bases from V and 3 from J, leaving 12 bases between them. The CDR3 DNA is TGTGCCAGCAGCTTAGAGTCAGGGTCGGACTACGAGCAGTACTTC. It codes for CASSLESGSDYEQYF.

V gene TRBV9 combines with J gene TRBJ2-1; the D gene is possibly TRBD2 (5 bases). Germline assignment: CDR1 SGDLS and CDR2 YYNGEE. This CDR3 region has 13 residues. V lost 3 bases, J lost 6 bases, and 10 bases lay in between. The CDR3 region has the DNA TGTGCCAGCAGCGGGATACGGGGCAATGAGCAGTTCTTC. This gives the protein CASSGIRGNEQFF. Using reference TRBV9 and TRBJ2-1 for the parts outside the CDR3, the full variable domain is DSGVTQTPKHLITATGQRVTLRCSPRSGDLSVYWYQQSLDQGLQFLIQYYNGEERAKGNILERFSAQQFPDLHSELNLSSLELGDSALYFCASSGIRGNEQFFGPGTRLTVL.

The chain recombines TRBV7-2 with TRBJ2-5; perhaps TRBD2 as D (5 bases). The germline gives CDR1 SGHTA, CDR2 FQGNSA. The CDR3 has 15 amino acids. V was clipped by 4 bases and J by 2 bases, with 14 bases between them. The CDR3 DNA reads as TGTGCCAGCAGCTCCCGGGAAACCTTTCAAGAGACCCAGTACTTC. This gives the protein CASSSRETFQETQYF.

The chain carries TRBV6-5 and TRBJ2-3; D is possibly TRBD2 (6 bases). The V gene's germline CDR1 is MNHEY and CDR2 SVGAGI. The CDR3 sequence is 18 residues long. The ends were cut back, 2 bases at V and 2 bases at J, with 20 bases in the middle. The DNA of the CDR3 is TGTGCCAGCAGTTACCTTGGGGGTGCAAGCGGGCTCACAGATACGCAGTATTTT. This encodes CASSYLGGASGLTDTQYF.

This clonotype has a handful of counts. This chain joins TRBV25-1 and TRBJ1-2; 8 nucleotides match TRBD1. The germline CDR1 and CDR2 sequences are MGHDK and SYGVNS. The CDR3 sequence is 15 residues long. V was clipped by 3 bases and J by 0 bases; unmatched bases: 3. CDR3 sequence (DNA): TGTGCCAGCAGTGATCCGACAGGGGCTAACTATGGCTACACCTTC. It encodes CASSDPTGANYGYTF.

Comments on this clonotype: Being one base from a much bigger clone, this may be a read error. Here the CDR3 DNA reads TGTGCCAGCAGCCGGGACAGCTACAATGAGCAGTACTTC. Translated, it gives CASSRDSYNEQYF. The chain is built from TRBV6-6 and TRBJ2-5, with 7 bases matching TRBD1. CDR1 is MNHNY and CDR2 is SVGAGI in the germline V gene (reference sequence). With 6 bases clipped from V and 11 bases from J, the junction kept 12 bases outside the gene matches. The CDR3 is 13 residues long.

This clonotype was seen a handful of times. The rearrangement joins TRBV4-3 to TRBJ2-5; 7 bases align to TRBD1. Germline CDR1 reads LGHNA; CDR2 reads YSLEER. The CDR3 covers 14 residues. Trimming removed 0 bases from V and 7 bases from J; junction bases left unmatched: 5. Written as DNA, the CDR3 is TGCGCCAGCAGCCAAGATCGGGACAGAGGGACCCAGTACTTC. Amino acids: CASSQDRDRGTQYF.

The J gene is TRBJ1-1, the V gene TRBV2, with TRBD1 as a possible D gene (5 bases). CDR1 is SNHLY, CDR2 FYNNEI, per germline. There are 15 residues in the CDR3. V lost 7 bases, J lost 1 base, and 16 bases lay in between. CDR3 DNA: TGTGCCAGCACCACGAACCTCGGGGCGAACACTGAAGCTTTCTTT. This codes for CASTTNLGANTEAFF.

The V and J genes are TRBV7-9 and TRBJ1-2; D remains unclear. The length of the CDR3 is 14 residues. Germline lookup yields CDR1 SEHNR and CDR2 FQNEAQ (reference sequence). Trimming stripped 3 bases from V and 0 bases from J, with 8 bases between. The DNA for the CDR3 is TGTGCCAGCAGCTTGCAGACTACTAACTATGGCTACACCTTC. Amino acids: CASSLQTTNYGYTF.

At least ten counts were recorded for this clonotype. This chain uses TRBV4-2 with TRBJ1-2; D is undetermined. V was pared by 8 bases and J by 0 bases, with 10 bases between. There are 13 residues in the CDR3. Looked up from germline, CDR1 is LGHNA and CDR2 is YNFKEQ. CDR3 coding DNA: TGTGCCAGCGGCTCAGGAGCTAACTATGGCTACACCTTC. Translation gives CASGSGANYGYTF.

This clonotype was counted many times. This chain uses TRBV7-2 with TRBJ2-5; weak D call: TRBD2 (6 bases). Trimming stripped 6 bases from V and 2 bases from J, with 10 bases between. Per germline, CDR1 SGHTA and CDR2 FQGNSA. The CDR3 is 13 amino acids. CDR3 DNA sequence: TGTGCCAGCAGGGAGGGGAGTCAAGAGACCCAGTACTTC. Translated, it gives CASREGSQETQYF.

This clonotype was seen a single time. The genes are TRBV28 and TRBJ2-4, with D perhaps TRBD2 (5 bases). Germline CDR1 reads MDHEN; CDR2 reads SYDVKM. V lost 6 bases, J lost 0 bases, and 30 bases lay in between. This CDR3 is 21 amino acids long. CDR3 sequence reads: CASSFIATAGLTQLAKNIQYF. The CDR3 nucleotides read TGTGCCAGCAGCTTTATCGCCACCGCTGGACTCACACAACTAGCCAAAAACATTCAGTACTTC.

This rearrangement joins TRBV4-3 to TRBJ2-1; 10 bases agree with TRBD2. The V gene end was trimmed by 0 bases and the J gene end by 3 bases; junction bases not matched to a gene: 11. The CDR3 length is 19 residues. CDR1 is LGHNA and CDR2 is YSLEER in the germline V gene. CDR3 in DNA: TGCGCCAGCAGCCAAGATAGGCTAGCGGGGGCGATCCACTACAATGAGCAGTTCTTC. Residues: CASSQDRLAGAIHYNEQFF.

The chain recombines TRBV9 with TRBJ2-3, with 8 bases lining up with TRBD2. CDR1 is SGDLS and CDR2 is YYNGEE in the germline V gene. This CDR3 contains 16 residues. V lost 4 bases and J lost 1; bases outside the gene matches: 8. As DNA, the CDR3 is TGTGCCAGCAGCTCACTTGACGGGGGGGGCACAGATACGCAGTATTTT. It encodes CASSSLDGGGTDTQYF.

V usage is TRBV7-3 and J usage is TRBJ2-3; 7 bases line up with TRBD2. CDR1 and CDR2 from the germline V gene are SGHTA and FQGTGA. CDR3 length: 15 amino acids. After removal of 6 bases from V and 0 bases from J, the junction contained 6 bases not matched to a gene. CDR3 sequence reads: CASSWSGASTDTQYF. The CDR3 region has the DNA TGTGCCAGCAGTTGGAGCGGGGCAAGCACAGATACGCAGTATTTT.

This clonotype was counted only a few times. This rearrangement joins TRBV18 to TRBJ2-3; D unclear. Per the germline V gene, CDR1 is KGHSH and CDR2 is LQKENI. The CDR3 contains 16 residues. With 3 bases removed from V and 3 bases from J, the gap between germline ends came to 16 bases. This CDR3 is CASSPTSIPATDTQYF. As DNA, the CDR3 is TGTGCCAGCTCACCTACATCGATACCGGCGACAGATACGCAGTATTTT.

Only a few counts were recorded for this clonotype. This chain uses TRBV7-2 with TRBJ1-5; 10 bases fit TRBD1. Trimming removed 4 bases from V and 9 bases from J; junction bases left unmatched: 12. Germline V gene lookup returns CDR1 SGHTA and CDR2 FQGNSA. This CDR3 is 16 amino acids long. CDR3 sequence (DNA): TGTGCCAGCAGCTCGCCGGGACAGGGGCCACCGGGGCCCCAGCATTTT. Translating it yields CASSSPGQGPPGPQHF. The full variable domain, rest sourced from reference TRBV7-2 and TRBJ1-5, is GAGVSQSPSNKVTEKGKDVELRCDPISGHTALYWYRQSLGQGLEFLIYFQGNSAPDKSGLPSDRFSAERTGGSVSTLTIQRTQQEDSAVYLCASSSPGQGPPGPQHFGDGTRLSIL.

The CDR3 loop reads CSVDPGTGVNTEAFF. CDR3 bases: TGCAGCGTTGACCCCGGGACAGGGGTGAACACTGAAGCTTTCTTT. V and J are TRBV29-1 and TRBJ1-1, with 10 bases that match TRBD1. The trim removed 3 bases at V and 0 bases at J, leaving 4 bases unmatched. Germline-derived CDR1 and CDR2 are SQVTM and ANQGSEA. This CDR3 contains 15 residues.

This CDR3 reads CSVEPPGYHEQYF. CDR3 DNA: TGCAGCGTTGAACCCCCGGGGTATCACGAGCAGTACTTC. V usage is TRBV29-1 and J usage is TRBJ2-5; D may be TRBD2 (5 bases). The J call could be wrong; TRBJ2-7 is a better fit for the DNA end. Germline V lookup: CDR1 SQVTM, CDR2 ANQGSEA. There are 13 residues in the CDR3.

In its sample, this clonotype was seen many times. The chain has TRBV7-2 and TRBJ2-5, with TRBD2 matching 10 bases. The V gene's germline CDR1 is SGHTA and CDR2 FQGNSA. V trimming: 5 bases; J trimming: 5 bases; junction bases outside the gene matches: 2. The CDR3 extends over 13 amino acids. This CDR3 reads CASSGGLAETQYF. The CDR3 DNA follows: TGTGCCAGCAGCGGGGGACTAGCGGAGACCCAGTACTTC. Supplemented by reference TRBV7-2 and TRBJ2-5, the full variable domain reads GAGVSQSPSNKVTEKGKDVELRCDPISGHTALYWYRQSLGQGLEFLIYFQGNSAPDKSGLPSDRFSAERTGGSVSTLTIQRTQQEDSAVYLCASSGGLAETQYFGPGTRLLVL.

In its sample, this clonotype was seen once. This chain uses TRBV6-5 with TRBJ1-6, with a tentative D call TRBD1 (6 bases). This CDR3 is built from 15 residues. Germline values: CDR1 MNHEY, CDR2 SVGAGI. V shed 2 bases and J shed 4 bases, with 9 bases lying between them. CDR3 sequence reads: CASSYDRLYNSPLHF. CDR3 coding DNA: TGTGCCAGCAGTTACGACAGGCTGTATAATTCACCCCTCCACTTT.

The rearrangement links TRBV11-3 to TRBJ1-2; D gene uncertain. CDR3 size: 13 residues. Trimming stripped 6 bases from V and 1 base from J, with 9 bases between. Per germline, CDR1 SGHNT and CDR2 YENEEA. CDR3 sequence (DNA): TGTGCCAGCAGTAAGACACATAACTATGGCTACACCTTC. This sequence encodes CASSKTHNYGYTF.

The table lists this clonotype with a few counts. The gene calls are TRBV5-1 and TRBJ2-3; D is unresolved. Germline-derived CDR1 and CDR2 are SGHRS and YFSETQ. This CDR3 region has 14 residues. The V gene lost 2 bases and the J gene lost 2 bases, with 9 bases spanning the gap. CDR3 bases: TGCGCCAGCAGCTTCGCCGATATCACAGATACGCAGTATTTT. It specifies CASSFADITDTQYF. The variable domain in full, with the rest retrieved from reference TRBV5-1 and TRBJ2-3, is KAGVTQTPRYLIKTRGQQVTLSCSPISGHRSVSWYQQTPGQGLQFLFEYFSETQRNKGNFPGRFSGRQFSNSRSEMNVSTLELGDSALYLCASSFADITDTQYFGPGTRLTVL.

The CDR3 loop reads CSATRDGSYEQYF. DNA of the CDR3: TGCAGTGCTACGCGGGACGGTTCCTACGAGCAGTACTTC. This chain joins TRBV20-1 and TRBJ2-7; tentatively, D is TRBD2 (6 bases). The germline V and J ends were trimmed by 4 bases and 1 base, with 11 bases remaining between them. Per germline, CDR1 DFQATT and CDR2 SNEGSKA (reference sequence). The CDR3 spans 13 residues.